This TCR beta chain came from a study of post-analysis software for immune sequencing data. Background on the study: Relapsing-remitting, secondary progressive and progressive-relapsing forms made up the multiple sclerosis disease courses. The study's findings and limits: Controls showed lower frequencies than patients for several TRBV segments, and TRBV5-6, TRBV5-1 and TRBV20-1 were among these. Compared against controls, patients with multiple sclerosis displayed significantly lower normalized Chao1 diversity. Under F measure analysis, samples from one preparation batch co-clustered strongly.

Unique molecular identifiers featured in each of the TCR beta cDNA libraries. Between roughly 1 and 10 million T cells gave rise to hundreds of thousands of cDNA molecules. One entry per CDR3 protein results from TCRdb running MiXCR on the PCR reads. The sample consists of approximately 350,000 distinct CDR3 sequences, roughly 36% of them appearing once. Trimming cost V 1 base and J 1 base, with 10 bases left between them. The CDR3 sequence is 15 residues long. CDR1 SNHLY and CDR2 FYNNEI come from the germline V gene. This clonotype occurred a few times. The antigen remains undetermined. The chain joins TRBV2 to TRBJ1-1, with D unresolved. Source material: blood. The receptor comes from a girl aged 5-17 years with multiple sclerosis. The chain's CDR3 is CASSEVIAQNTEAFF. For the CDR3, the DNA is TGTGCCAGCAGTGAAGTGATCGCACAGAACACTGAAGCTTTCTTT. Full variable domain (outside the CDR3, taken from reference TRBV2 and TRBJ1-1): EPEVTQTPSHQVTQMGQEVILRCVPISNHLYFYWYRQILGQKVEFLVSFYNNEISEKSEIFDDQFSVERPDGSNFTLKIRSTKLEDSAMYFCASSEVIAQNTEAFFGQGTRLTVV.